Shown below are 3 T cell receptor beta chains from a single sample sequenced in a study of T cell clones after liver transplantation. The repertoire was sequenced with immunoSEQ multiplex PCR; TCRdb's copy has only in-frame clones and lacks some. Here the sample spans tens of thousands of clones, about 84% being singletons. This sample comprised CD4+ T cells from blood, obtained 45 to 46 months after liver transplant. The receptor set was obtained from a human patient who received a liver transplant. The graft donor may account for some of the T cells.

Details on this clone: Other DNA sequences of this sample code for an identical CDR3. The CDR3: CASSLDVNTEAFF. CDR3 in DNA: TGCGCCAGCAGCTTGGACGTGAACACTGAAGCTTTCTTT. The rearrangement uses TRBV5-1 and TRBJ1-1; D gene unclear. The CDR3 has 13 amino acids. Germline CDR1 is SGHRS and CDR2 is YFSETQ. Trimming took 0 bases from V and 0 from J, leaving 3 bases between them.

The V call is TRBV7-9, the J call TRBJ2-7; tentative D call: TRBD1 (5 bases). The CDR3 is 11 residues long. V shed 11 bases and J shed 2 bases, with 10 bases lying between them. CDR1 is SEHNR, CDR2 FQNEAQ, per germline (reference sequence). The CDR3 protein is CASQGTYEQYF. CDR3 nucleotides: TGTGCCTCCCAGGGTACCTACGAGCAGTACTTC.

The genes are TRBV29-1 and TRBJ2-2; 8 bases line up with TRBD1. The CDR3 covers 14 residues. V lost 7 bases and J lost 1; bases outside the gene matches: 5. Germline V CDR1 and CDR2: SQVTM, ANQGSEA. CDR3 DNA sequence: TGCAGCGCTCGACAGGGGCAGAACACCGGGGAGCTGTTTTTT. This encodes CSARQGQNTGELFF.